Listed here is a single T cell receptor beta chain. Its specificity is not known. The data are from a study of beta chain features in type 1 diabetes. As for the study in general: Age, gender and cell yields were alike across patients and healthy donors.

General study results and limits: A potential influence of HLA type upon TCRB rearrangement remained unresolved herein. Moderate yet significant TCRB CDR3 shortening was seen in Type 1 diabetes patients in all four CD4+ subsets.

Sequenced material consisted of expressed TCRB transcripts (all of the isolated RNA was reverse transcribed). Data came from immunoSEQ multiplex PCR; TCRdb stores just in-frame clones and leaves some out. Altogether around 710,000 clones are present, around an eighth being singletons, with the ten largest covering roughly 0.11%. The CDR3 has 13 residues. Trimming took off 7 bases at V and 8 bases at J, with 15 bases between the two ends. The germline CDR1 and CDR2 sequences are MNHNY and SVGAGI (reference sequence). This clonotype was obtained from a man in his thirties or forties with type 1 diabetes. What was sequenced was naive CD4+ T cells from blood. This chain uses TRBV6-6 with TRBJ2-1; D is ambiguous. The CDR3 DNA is TGTGCCAGCATTTCGCGGACGGTCGATGAGCAGTTCTTC. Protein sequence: CASISRTVDEQFF.